The entry below describes one T cell receptor (beta chain). The antigen is not known. Some clones are missing from TCRdb's copy, which holds only in-frame ones; the method was immunoSEQ multiplex PCR. The sample has about 200,000 clones; 70% to 75% are singletons. The sample belongs to a study of cytotoxic CD8 clonotypes in ibrutinib-treated CLL. Study results and caveats: Sustained-remission patients were sampled at different times than progressing patients were. Against age-matched healthy donors, baseline clonality ran higher and tracked circulating CD8+ T-cell counts. Public clonotypes showed up rarely, and on treatment they shrank or held steady.

CDR1 is GTSNPN and CDR2 is SVGIG in the germline V gene (reference sequence). The length of the CDR3 is 15 residues. V lost 0 bases to trimming and J lost 4 bases, with 14 bases between them. This receptor was obtained from a human donor with chronic lymphocytic leukemia. Sequencing was performed on PBMCs, taken after 12 months of ibrutinib treatment. The rearrangement links TRBV30 to TRBJ2-3; D is unclear. CDR3 residues: CAWSVRTNRADTQYF. The CDR3 DNA reads as TGTGCCTGGAGTGTGAGAACGAATCGAGCAGATACGCAGTATTTT.